The source of this TCR beta chain is a study of blood T cell repertoires in COVID-19. Study information: COVID-19 samples collected from the United States, Italy and Spain covered acute and convalescent phases. From T cells, B-cell-depleted T cells, or PBMCs came the material, which was cDNA or gDNA.

In the original workflow: Scientists estimated how many nucleated cells there were by amplifying reference gene primers. Sequenced by immunoSEQ multiplex PCR; TCRdb stores in-frame clones only, minus some. V, J and clone size are taken as reported in that table, and D and trimming were inferred from the DNA itself. The data hold roughly 220,000 clones, with around 84% observed a single time. The sample comprised peripheral blood. The receptor comes from a man aged 25-45 years with active or convalescent COVID-19.

CDR3 DNA sequence: TGTGCCAGCAGCCAGCCCGGGACAGACTTCACAGATACGCAGTATTTT. Residues: CASSQPGTDFTDTQYF. The chain uses TRBV5-8 and TRBJ2-3; TRBD1 matches 7 bases. Per germline, CDR1 SGHTS and CDR2 YDEGEE. V dropped 4 bases and J dropped 2; count of bases not matched to a gene: 10. The CDR3 extends over 16 amino acids.